This T cell receptor beta chain was recorded in a study of human T cells and chemical hapten exposure. Trimming left V 4 bases short and J 6 bases short, with 13 bases between. Looked up from germline, CDR1 is SNHLY and CDR2 is FYNNEI. The CDR3 has 14 residues. In TCRdb, the RACE reads were re-called with MiXCR into one record per CDR3 protein. Here the sample spans about 68,000 distinct CDR3 sequences, about a tenth being singletons. Described time point: pre-sensitization, week 0. Treatment: therapeutic diphenylcyclopropenone sensitization with weekly scalp DPC. The receptor was derived from a woman between 45 and 65 years old with alopecia areata. Some clones in this sample may be carry-over from other donors' samples. The chain uses TRBV2 and TRBJ1-5, with D possibly being TRBD1 (5 bases). The sequencing used whole blood, collected in connection with sensitization to the hapten diphenylcyclopropenone (DPC). In DNA form, the CDR3 reads TGTGCCAGCAGTGGGCCCACAAGGGGTCAGCCCCAGCATTTT. This encodes CASSGPTRGQPQHF.